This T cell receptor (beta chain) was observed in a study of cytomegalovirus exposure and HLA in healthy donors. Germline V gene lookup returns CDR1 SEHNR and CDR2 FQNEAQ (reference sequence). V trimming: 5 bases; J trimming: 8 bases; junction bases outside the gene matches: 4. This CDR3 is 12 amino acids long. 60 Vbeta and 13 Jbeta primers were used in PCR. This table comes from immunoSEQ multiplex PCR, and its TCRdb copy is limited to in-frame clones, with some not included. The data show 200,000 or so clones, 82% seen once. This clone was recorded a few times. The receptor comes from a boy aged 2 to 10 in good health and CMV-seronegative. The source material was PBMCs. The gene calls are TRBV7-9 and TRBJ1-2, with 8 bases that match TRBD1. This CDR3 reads CASSQGALGYTF. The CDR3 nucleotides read TGTGCCAGCAGCCAGGGGGCTTTGGGCTACACCTTC.